The subject of this entry is one T cell receptor (beta chain). The target antigen is unknown. Germline CDR1 SGHKS, CDR2 YYEKEE (reference sequence). The V end was cut by 0 bases, the J end by 6 bases, with 15 bases between. CDR3 length equals 15 residues. TCR alpha and TCR beta cDNA libraries carrying sample barcodes and UMIs were produced by 5'RACE using constant-segment primers. TCRdb reprocessed the 5' RACE reads via MiXCR and lists one record per CDR3 protein. The data show about 160,000 distinct CDR3 sequences, roughly 30% seen once. This entry belongs to a study of T-cell memory formation after mild COVID-19. Regarding the study as a whole: Some clones that responded turned up in pre-infection memory, which suggests that cross-reactive memory joined in. Clones that shrank (day 15 to 85) were balanced CD4/CD8, whereas later expanders leaned CD4+.

Sequencing was carried out using PBMCs or a T cell subset sorted from them (not recorded which). This chain uses TRBV5-5 with TRBJ1-1; D call uncertain. This clonotype was obtained from an adult woman who had mild COVID-19 (a few samples of this study predate the infection). Cell type and time point are not known. CDR3 protein: CASSLVGRPAAEAFF. DNA of the CDR3: TGTGCCAGCAGCTTGGTCGGCCGGCCAGCGGCTGAAGCTTTCTTT.